The source of this T cell receptor (beta chain) is a study of T-cell reconstitution after alpha-beta-depleted transplantation in children. The TCRbeta library incorporated unique molecular identifiers. In TCRdb, the PCR reads were re-called with MiXCR into one record per CDR3 protein. The sample shows roughly 500,000 distinct CDR3 sequences, around 18% of them seen only once. Germline values: CDR1 SGHDT, CDR2 YYEEEE. The V end lost 3 bases, the J end lost 1 base, and 17 bases lay between the germline ends. This CDR3 spans 16 amino acids. The TCR sequence derives from a human donor who donated a stem cell graft to a child with acute lymphoblastic leukemia. The sample was PBMCs from the stem cell graft donor, taken from the stem cell graft. The rearrangement links TRBV5-6 to TRBJ2-7; tentative D call: TRBD1 (5 bases). The CDR3: CASSSPTEKGSYEQYF. CDR3 bases: TGTGCCAGCAGCTCTCCGACAGAAAAGGGGTCCTACGAGCAGTACTTC.